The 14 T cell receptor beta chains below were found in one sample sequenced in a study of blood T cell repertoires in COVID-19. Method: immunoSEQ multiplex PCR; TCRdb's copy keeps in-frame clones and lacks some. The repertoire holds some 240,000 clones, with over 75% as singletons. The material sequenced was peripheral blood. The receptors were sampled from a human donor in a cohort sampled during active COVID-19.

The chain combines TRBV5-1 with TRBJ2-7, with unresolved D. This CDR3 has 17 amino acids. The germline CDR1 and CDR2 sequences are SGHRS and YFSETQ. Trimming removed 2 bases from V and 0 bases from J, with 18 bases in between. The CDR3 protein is CASSFSSRQGGSYEQYF. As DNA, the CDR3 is TGCGCCAGCAGCTTCTCCTCCCGACAAGGTGGCTCCTACGAGCAGTACTTC.

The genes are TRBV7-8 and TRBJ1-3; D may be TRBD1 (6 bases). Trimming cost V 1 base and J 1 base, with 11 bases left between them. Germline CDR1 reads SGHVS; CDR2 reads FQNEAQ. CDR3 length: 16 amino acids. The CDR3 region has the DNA TGTGCCAGCAGCTTAGACAGGGTGTTATCTGGAAACACCATATATTTT. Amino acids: CASSLDRVLSGNTIYF. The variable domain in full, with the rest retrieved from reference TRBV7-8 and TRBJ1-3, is GAGVSQSPRYKVAKRGQDVALRCDPISGHVSLFWYQQALGQGPEFLTYFQNEAQLDKSGLPSDRFFAERPEGSVSTLKIQRTQQEDSAVYLCASSLDRVLSGNTIYFGEGSWLTVV.

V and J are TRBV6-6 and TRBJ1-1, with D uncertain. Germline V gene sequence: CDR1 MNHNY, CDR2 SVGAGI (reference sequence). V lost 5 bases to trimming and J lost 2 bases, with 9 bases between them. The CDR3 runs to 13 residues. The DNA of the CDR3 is TGTGCCAGCAGTCGGGGAGTTAACACTGAAGCTTTCTTT. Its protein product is CASSRGVNTEAFF.

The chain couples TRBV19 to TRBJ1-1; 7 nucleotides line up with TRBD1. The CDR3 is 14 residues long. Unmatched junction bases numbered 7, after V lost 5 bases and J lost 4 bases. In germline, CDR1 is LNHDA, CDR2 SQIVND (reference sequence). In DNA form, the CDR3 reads TGTGCCAGTAGTCCCCCAACAGGGGCCACTGAAGCTTTCTTT. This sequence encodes CASSPPTGATEAFF.

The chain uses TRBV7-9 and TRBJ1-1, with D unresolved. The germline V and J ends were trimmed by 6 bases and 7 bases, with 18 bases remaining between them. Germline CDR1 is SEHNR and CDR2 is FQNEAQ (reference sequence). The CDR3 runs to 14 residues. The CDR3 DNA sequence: TGTGCCAGCAGTTCCACATGGGAGAGTAGTGAAGCTTTCTTT. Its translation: CASSSTWESSEAFF.

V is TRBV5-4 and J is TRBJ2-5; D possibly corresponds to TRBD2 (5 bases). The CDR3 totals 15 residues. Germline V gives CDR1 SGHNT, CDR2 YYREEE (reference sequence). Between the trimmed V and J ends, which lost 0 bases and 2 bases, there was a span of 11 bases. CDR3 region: CASSLGQRGQETQYF. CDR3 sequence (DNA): TGTGCCAGCAGCTTGGGTCAGAGAGGGCAAGAGACCCAGTACTTC.

The CDR3: CASRPGTTYYNEQFF. The CDR3 bases are TGTGCCAGTAGACCCGGGACTACCTACTACAATGAGCAGTTCTTC. The gene calls are TRBV19 and TRBJ2-1, with TRBD2 identical over 7 bases. The CDR3 contains 15 residues. J gave up 3 bases and V 6 bases, and 8 bases lay outside the gene matches. Germline V gene lookup returns CDR1 LNHDA and CDR2 SQIVND (reference sequence).

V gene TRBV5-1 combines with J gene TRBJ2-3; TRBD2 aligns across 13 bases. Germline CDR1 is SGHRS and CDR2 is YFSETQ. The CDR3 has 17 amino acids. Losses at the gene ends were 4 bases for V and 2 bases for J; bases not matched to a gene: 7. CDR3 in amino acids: CASSRGTSGTATDTQYF. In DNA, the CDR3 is TGCGCCAGCAGCAGAGGGACTAGCGGGACGGCCACAGATACGCAGTATTTT. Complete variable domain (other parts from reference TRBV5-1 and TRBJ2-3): KAGVTQTPRYLIKTRGQQVTLSCSPISGHRSVSWYQQTPGQGLQFLFEYFSETQRNKGNFPGRFSGRQFSNSRSEMNVSTLELGDSALYLCASSRGTSGTATDTQYFGPGTRLTVL.

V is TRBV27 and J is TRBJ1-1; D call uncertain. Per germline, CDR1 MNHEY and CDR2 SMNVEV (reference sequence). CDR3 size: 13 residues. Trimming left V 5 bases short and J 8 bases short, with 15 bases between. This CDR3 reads CASSRNVLAEAFF. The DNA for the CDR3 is TGTGCCAGCAGTCGAAACGTCCTAGCAGAAGCTTTCTTT.

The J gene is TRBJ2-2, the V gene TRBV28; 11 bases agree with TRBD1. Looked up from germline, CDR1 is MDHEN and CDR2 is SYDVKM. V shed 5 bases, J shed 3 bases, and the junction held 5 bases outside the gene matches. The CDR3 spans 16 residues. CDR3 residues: CASSALDRGHTGELFF. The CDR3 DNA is TGTGCCAGCAGTGCCCTGGACAGGGGGCACACCGGGGAGCTGTTTTTT.

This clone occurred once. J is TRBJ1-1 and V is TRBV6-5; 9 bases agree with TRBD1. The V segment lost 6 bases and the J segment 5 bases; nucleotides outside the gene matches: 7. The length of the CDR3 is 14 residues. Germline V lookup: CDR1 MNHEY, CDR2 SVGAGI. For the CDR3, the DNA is TGTGCCAGCAGACATCCCGGGACAGGGACTGAAGCTTTCTTT. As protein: CASRHPGTGTEAFF.

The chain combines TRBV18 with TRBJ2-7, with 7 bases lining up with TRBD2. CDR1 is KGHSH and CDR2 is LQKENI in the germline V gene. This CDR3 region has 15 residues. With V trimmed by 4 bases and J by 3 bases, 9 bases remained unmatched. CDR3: CASSLMQGGLYEQYF. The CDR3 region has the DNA TGTGCCAGCTCACTAATGCAGGGAGGGCTCTACGAGCAGTACTTC.

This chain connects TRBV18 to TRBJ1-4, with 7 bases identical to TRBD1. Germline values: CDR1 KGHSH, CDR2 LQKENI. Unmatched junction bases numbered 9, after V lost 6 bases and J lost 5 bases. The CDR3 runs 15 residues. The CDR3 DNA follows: TGTGCCAGCTCCCTCGCAACACAGGGGAATGAAAAACTGTTTTTT. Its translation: CASSLATQGNEKLFF.

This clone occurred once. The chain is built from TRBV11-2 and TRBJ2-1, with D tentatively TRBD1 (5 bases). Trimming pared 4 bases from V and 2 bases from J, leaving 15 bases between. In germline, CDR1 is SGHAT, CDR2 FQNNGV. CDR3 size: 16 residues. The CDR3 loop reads CASSSPTGSTYNEQFF. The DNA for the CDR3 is TGTGCCAGCAGCTCACCAACAGGTTCTACCTACAATGAGCAGTTCTTC. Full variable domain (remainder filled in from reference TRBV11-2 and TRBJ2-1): EAGVAQSPRYKIIEKRQSVAFWCNPISGHATLYWYQQILGQGPKLLIQFQNNGVVDDSQLPKDRFSAERLKGVDSTLKIQPAKLEDSAVYLCASSSPTGSTYNEQFFGPGTRLTVL.